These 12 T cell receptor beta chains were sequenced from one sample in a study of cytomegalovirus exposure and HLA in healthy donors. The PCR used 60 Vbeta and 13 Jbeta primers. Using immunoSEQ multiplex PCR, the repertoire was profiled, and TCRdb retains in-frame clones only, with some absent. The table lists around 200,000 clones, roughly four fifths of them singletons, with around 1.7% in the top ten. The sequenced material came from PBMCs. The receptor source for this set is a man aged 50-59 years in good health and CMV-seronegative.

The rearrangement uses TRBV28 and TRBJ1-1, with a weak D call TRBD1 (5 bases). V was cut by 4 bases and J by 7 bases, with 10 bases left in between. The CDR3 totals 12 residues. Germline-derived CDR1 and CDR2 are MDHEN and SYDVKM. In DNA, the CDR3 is TGTGCCAGCAGTTCGACAGTGAATGAAGCTTTCTTT. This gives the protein CASSSTVNEAFF.

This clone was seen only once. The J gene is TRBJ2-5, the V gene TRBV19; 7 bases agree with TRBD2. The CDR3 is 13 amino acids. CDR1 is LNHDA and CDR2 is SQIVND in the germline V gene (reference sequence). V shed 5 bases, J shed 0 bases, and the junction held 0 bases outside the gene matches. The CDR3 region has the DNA TGTGCCAGTAGTCGGGGGGACCAAGAGACCCAGTACTTC. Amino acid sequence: CASSRGDQETQYF.

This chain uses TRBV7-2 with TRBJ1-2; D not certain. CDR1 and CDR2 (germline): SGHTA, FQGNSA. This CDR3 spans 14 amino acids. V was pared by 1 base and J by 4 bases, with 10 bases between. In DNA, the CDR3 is TGTGCCAGCAGCTTAGACCCAAACAGCTATGGCTACACCTTC. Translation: CASSLDPNSYGYTF.

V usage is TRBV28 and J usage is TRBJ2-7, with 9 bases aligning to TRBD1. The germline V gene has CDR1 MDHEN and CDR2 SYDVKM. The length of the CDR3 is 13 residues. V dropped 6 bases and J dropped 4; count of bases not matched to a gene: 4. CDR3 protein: CASRPGQGYEQYF. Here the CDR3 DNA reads TGTGCCAGCAGACCCGGACAGGGGTACGAGCAGTACTTC. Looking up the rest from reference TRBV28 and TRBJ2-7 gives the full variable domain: DVKVTQSSRYLVKRTGEKVFLECVQDMDHENMFWYRQDPGLGLRLIYFSYDVKMKEKGDIPEGYSVSREKKERFSLILESASTNQTSMYLCASRPGQGYEQYFGPGTRLTVT.

CDR3 sequence reads: CASGPARTGAGLAAVNEQFF. DNA for the CDR3: TGTGCTAGTGGTCCGGCCCGGACAGGGGCGGGACTAGCGGCAGTGAATGAGCAGTTCTTC. The chain recombines TRBV12-5 with TRBJ2-1; 11 bases are a match to TRBD2. The trim removed 5 bases at V and 7 bases at J, leaving 22 bases unmatched. The CDR3 is 20 residues long. The germline V gene encodes CDR1 LGHNT and CDR2 FRNRAP.

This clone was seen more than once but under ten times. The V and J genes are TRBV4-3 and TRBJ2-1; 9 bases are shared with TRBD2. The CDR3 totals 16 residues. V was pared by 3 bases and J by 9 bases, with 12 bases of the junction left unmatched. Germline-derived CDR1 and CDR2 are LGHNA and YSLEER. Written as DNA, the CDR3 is TGCGCCAGCAGCCATTCGGGACTAGCTCGTTCTGGTGAGCAGTTCTTC. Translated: CASSHSGLARSGEQFF.

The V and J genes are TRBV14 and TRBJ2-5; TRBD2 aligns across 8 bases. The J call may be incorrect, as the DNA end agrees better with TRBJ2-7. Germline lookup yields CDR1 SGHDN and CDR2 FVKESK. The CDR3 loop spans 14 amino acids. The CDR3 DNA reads TGTGCCAGCAGCCAAGAATACCTAGCGGGCGAGCAGTACTTC. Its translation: CASSQEYLAGEQYF.

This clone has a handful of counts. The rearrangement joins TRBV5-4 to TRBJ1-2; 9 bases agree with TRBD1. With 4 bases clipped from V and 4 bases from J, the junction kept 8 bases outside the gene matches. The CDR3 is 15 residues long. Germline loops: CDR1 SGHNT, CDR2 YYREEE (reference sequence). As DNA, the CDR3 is TGTGCCAGCAGCCCCCGGGACAGGGAAAGCTATGGCTACACCTTC. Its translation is CASSPRDRESYGYTF.

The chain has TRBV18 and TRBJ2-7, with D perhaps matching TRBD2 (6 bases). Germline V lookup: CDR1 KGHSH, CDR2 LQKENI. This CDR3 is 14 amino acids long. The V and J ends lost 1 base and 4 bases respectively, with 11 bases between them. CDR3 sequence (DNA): TGTGCCAGCTCACCACTTCCAGGGAGGTACGAGCAGTACTTC. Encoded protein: CASSPLPGRYEQYF.

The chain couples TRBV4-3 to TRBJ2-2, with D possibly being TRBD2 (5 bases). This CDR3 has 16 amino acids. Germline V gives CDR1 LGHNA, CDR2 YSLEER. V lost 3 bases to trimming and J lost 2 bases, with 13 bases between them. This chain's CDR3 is CASSQHEGLNTGELFF. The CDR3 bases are TGCGCCAGCAGCCAGCATGAGGGCCTTAACACCGGGGAGCTGTTTTTT.

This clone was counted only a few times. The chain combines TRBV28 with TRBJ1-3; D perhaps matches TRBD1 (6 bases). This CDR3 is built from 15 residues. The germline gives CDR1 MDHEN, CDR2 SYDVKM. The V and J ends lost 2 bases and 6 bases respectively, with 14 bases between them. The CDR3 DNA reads TGTGCCAGCAGTTTAAACAGGGCAGGAATAAACACCATATATTTT. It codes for CASSLNRAGINTIYF.

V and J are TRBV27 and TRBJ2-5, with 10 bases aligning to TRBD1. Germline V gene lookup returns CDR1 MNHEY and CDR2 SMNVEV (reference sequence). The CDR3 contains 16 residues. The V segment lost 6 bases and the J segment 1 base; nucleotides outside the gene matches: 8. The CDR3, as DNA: TGTGCCAGCAGACCCGGGGACAGGGGATTCCAAGAGACCCAGTACTTC. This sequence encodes CASRPGDRGFQETQYF.